This T cell receptor beta chain appears in the sequencing data of a study of blood T cell repertoires in COVID-19. Measured with immunoSEQ multiplex PCR; TCRdb has only the in-frame clones, and not every one. The data contain about 93,000 clones, almost 90% of them singletons. The CDR3 runs to 16 residues. Germline V gene sequence: CDR1 SGHRS, CDR2 YFSETQ. The V and J ends lost 4 bases and 2 bases, in that order; junction bases with no gene match: 4. Sequenced material: peripheral blood. The chain employs TRBV5-1 and TRBJ2-5; 14 positions agree with TRBD2. The TCR sequence derives from a human donor with active COVID-19. The donor label of this sample is uncertain. DNA of the CDR3: TGCGCCAGCAGCCCACGACTAGCGGGGGGGCAAGAGACCCAGTACTTC. Its translation is CASSPRLAGGQETQYF.